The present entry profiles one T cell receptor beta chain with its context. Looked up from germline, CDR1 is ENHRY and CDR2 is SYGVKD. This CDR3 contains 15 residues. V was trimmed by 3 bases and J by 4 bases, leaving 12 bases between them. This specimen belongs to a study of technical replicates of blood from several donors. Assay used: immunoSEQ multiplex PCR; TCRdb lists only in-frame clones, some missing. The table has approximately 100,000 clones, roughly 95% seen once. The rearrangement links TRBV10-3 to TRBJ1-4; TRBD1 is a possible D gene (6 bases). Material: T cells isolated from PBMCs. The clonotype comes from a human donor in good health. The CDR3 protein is CAISDAAGVNEKLFF. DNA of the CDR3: TGTGCCATCAGTGACGCTGCAGGGGTTAATGAAAAACTGTTTTTT.